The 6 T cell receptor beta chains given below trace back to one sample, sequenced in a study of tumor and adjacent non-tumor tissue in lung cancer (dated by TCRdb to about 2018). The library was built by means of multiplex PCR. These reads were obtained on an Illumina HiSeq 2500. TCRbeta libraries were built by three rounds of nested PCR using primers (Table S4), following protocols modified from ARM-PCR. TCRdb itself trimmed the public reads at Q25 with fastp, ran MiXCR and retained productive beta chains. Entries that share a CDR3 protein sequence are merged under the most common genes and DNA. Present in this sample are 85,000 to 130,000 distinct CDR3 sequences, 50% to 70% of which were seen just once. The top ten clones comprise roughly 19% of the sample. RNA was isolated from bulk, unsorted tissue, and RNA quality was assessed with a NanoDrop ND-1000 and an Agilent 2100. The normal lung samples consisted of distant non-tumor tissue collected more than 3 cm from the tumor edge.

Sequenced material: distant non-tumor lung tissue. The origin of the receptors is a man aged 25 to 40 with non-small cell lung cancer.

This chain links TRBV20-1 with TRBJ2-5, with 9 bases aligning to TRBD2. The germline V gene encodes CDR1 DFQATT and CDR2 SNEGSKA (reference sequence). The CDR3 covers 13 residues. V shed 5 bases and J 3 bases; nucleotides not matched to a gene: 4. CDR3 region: CSAGSGSEETQYF. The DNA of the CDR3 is TGCAGTGCTGGTAGCGGGAGTGAAGAGACCCAGTACTTC.

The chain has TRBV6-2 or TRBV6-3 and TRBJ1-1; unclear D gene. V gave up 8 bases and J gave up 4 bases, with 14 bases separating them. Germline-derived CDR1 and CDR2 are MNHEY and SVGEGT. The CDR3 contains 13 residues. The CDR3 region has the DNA TGTGCCAGCTGTCTGGGATGGGGCACTGAAGCTTTCTTT. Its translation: CASCLGWGTEAFF.

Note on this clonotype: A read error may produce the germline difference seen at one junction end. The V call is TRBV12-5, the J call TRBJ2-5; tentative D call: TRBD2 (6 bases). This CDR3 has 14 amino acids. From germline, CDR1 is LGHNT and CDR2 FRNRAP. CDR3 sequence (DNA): TGTGCCAGTGGTTTGGGACTTGCCCAAGAGACCCAGTACTTC. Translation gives CASGLGLAQETQYF.

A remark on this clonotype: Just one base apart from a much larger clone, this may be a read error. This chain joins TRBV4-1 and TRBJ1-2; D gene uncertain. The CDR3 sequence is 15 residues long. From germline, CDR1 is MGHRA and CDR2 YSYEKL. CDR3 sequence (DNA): TGCGCCAGCAGCCAAGATCGGGGAGTTAACAATGGCTACACCTTC. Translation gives CASSQDRGVNNGYTF.

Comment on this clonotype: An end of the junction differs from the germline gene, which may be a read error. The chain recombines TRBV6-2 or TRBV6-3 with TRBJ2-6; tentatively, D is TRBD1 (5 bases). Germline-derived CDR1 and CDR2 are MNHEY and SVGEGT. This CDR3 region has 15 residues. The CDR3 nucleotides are TGTGCCAGCAGTTACGAGAGCTCTGGGGCCAACTTCCTGACTTTC. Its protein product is CASSYESSGANFLTF.

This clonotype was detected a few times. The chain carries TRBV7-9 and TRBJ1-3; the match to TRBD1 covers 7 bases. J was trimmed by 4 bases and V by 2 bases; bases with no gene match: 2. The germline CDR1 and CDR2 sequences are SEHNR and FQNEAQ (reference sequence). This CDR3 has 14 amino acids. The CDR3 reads CASSLRGQGNTIYF. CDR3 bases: TGTGCCAGCAGCTTAAGGGGGCAGGGAAACACCATATATTTT.